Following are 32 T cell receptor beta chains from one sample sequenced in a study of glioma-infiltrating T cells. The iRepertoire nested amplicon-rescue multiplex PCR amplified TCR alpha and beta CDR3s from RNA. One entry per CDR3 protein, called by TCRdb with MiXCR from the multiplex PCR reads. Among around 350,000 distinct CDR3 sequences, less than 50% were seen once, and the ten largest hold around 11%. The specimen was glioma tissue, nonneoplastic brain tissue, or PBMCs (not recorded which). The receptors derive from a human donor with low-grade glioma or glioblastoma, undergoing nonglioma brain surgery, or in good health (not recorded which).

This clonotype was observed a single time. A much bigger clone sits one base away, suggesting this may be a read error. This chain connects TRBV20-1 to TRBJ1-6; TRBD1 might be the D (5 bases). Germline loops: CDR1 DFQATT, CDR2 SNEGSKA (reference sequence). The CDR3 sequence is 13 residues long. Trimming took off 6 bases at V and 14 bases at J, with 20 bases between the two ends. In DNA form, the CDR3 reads TGCAGTGCCAATGGCCCGGACATTCTCGCCCTCCACTTT. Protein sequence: CSANGPDILALHF.

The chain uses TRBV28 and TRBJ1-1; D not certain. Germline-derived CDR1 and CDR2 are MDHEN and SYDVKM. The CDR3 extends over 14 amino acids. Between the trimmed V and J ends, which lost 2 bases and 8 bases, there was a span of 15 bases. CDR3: CASSLETGRTEAFF. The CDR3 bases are TGTGCCAGCAGTTTAGAGACCGGGCGAACAGAAGCTTTCTTT. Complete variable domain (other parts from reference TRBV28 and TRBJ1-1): DVKVTQSSRYLVKRTGEKVFLECVQDMDHENMFWYRQDPGLGLRLIYFSYDVKMKEKGDIPEGYSVSREKKERFSLILESASTNQTSMYLCASSLETGRTEAFFGQGTRLTVV.

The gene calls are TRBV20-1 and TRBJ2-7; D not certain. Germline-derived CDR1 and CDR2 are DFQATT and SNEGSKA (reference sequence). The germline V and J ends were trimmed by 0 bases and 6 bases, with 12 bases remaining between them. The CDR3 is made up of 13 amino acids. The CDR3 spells CSARDLELSEQYF. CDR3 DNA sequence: TGCAGTGCTAGAGACCTAGAATTATCCGAGCAGTACTTC.

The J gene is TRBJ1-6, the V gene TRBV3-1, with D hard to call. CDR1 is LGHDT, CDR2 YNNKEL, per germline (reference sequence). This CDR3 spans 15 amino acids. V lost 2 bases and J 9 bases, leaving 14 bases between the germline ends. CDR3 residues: CASSQSPDLSSPLHF. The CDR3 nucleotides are TGTGCCAGCAGCCAAAGTCCGGACCTTAGTTCACCCCTCCACTTT.

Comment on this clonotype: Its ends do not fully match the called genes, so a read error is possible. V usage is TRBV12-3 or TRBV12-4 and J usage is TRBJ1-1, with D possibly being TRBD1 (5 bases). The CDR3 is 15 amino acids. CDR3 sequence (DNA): TGTGCCAGCACCCGACAGAGCACAATGAACACTAAAGCTTTCTTT. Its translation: CASTRQSTMNTKAFF.

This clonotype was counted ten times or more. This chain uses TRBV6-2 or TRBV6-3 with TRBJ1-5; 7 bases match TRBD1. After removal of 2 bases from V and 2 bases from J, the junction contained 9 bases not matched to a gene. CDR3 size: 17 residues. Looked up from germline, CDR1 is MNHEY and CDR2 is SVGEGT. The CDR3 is CASSYPGGDRGNQPQHF. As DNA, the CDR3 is TGTGCCAGCAGTTACCCTGGCGGCGACAGGGGCAATCAGCCCCAGCATTTT.

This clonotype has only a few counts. CDR3 sequence: CASSPLMAGGYTF. CDR3 DNA: TGTGCCAGCAGCCCCCTCATGGCCGGTGGCTACACCTTC. This sequence joins TRBV28 and TRBJ1-2; D remains ambiguous. Germline values: CDR1 MDHEN, CDR2 SYDVKM. Trimming left V 6 bases short and J 7 bases short, with 15 bases between. The length of the CDR3 is 13 residues.

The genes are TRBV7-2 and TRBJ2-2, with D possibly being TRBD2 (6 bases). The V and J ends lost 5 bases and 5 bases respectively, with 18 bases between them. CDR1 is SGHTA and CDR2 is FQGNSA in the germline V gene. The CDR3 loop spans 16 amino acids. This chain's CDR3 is CASSLRLARLTGELFF. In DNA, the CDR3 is TGTGCCAGCAGCCTGCGGCTAGCGAGATTGACCGGGGAGCTGTTTTTT.

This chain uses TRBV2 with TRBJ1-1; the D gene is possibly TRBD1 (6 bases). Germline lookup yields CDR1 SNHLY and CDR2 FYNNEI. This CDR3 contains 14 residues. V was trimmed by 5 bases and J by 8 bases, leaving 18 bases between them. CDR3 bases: TGTGCCAGCAGTTCCGGACAGCCCGGAGGGGAAGCTTTCTTT. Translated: CASSSGQPGGEAFF.

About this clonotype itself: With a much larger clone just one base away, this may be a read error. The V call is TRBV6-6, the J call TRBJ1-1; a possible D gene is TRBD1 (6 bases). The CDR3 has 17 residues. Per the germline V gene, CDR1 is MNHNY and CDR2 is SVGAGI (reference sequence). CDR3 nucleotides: TGTGCCAGCAGTTACTCGCTAGGGGGACCGGCGAACACTGTAGCTTTCTTT. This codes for CASSYSLGGPANTVAFF.

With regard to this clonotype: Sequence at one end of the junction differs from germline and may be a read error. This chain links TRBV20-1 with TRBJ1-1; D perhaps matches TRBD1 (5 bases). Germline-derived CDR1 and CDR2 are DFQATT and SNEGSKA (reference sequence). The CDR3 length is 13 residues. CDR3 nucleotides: TGCAGTGCTAGCCAGGACATGAACGCTGAAGCTTTCTTT. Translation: CSASQDMNAEAFF.

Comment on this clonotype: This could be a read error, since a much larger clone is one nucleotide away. The chain's CDR3 is CASSVSGISSGEQFF. CDR3 sequence (DNA): TGTGCCAGCAGCGTTAGCGGGATCTCTTCGGGCGAGCAGTTCTTC. The chain couples TRBV6-2 or TRBV6-3 to TRBJ2-1; TRBD2 matches at 8 bases. The V gene end was trimmed by 6 bases and the J gene end by 10 bases; junction bases not matched to a gene: 14. CDR1 and CDR2 from the germline V gene are MNHEY and SVGEGT. The CDR3 spans 15 residues.

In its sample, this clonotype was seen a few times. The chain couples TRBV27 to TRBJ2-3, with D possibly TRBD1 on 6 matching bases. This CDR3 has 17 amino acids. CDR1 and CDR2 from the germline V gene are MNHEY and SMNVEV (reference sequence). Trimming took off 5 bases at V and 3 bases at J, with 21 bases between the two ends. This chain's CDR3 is CASSQIPVQGGTDTQYF. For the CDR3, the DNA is TGTGCCAGCAGTCAAATCCCTGTACAGGGCGGAACAGATACGCAGTATTTT.

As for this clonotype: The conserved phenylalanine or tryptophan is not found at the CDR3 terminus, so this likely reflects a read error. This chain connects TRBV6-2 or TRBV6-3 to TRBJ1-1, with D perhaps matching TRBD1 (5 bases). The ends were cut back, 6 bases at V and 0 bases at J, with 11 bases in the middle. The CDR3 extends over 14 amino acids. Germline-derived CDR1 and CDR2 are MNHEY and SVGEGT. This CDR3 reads CASRWTNMNTEAFS. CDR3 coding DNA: TGTGCCAGCAGATGGACAAACATGAACACTGAAGCTTTCTCT.

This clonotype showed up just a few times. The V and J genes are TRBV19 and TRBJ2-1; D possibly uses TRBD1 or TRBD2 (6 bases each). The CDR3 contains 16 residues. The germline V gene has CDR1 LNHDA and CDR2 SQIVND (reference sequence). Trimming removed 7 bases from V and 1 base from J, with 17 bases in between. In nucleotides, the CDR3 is TGTGCCAGTACCCCTTTTGCGGGGACATCCTACAATGAGCAGTTCTTC. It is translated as CASTPFAGTSYNEQFF.

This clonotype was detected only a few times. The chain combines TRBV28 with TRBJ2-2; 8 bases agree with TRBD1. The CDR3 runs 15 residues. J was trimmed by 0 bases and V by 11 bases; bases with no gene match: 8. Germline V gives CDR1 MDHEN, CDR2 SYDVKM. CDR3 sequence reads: CAGSGTGANTGELFF. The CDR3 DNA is TGTGCCGGTTCCGGGACAGGAGCGAACACCGGGGAGCTGTTTTTT.

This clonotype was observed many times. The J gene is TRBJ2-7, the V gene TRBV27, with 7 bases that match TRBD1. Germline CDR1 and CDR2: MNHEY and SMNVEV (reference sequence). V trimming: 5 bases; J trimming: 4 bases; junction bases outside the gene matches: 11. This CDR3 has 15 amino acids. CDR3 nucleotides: TGTGCCAGCAGTCCCCAGGGGGTAGTCTATTACGAGCAGTACTTC. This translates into CASSPQGVVYYEQYF.

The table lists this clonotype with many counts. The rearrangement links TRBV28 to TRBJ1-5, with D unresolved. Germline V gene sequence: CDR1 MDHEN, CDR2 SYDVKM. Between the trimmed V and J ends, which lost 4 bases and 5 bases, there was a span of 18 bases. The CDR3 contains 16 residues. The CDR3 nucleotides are TGTGCCAGCAGTTCCCCGGTTCAGGAGGTTTATCAGCCCCAGCATTTT. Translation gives CASSSPVQEVYQPQHF.

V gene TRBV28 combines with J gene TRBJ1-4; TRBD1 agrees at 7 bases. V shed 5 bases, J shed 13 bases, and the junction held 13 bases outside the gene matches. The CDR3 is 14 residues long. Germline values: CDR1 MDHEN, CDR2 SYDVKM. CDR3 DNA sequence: TGTGCCAGCAGTACCGGGACAGCCCGTCAGGGACTGTTTTTT. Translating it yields CASSTGTARQGLFF.

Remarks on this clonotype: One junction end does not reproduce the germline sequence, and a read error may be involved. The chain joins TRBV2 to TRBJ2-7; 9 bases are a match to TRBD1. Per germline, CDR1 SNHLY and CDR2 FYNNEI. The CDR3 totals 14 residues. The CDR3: CASSLTGTGYEQHF. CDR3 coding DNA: TGTGCCAGCAGTCTTACTGGGACAGGGTACGAGCAGCACTTC.

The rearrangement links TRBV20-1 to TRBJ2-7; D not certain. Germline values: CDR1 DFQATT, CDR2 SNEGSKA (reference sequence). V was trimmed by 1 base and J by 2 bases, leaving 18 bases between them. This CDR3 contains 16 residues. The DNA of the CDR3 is TGCAGTGCTAGAGGAGAACGGGTCTCCGGCCCCTACGAGCAGTACTTC. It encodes CSARGERVSGPYEQYF.

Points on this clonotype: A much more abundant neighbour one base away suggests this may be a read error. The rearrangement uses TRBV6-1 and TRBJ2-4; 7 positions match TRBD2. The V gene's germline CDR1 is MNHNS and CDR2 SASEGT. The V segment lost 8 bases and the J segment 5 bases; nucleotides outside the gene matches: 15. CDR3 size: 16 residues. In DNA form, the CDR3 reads TGTGCCAGCGGTTCCTACCGGGGCGGGAGCGAAAACATTCAGTACTTC. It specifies CASGSYRGGSENIQYF.

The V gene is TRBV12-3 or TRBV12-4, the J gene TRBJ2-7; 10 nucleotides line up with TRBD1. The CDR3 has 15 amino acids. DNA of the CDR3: TGTGTTAGCAGTTACTGGGGGACAGGGGACCTCGAGCAGTACTTC. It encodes CVSSYWGTGDLEQYF.

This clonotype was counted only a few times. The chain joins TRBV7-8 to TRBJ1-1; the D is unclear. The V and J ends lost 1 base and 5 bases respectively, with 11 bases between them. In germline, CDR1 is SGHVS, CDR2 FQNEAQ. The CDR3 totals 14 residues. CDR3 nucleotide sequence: TGTGCCAGCAGCTTAGATGGGCGGGGAACTGAAGCTTTCTTT. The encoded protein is CASSLDGRGTEAFF.

The CDR3 DNA follows: TGTGCCAGTAGTATGGAGGCGGGATTGGCCTACGAGCAGTACTTC. Amino acids: CASSMEAGLAYEQYF. The chain has TRBV19 and TRBJ2-7; possibly TRBD2 for D (6 bases). Trimming stripped 3 bases from V and 2 bases from J, with 14 bases between. From germline, CDR1 is LNHDA and CDR2 SQIVND (reference sequence). This CDR3 is built from 15 residues.

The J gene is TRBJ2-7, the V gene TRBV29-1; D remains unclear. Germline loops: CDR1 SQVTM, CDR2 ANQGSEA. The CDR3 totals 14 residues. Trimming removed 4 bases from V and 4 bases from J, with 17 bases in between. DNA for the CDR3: TGCAGCGTTGTACCGAACCCTGTCCCGTACGAGCAGTACTTC. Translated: CSVVPNPVPYEQYF.

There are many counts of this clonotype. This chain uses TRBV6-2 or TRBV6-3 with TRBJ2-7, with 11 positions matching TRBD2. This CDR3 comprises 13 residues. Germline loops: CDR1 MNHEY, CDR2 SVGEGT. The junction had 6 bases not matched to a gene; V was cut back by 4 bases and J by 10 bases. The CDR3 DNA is TGTGCCAGCAGTTCCGGGACTAGCGGAACACAGTACTTC. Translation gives CASSSGTSGTQYF.

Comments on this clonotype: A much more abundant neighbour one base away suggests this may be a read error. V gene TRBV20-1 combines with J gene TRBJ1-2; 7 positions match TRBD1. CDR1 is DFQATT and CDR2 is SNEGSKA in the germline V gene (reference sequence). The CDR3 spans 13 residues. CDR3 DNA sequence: TGCACTACCTCGAACAGGGGAGCTGGTGGCTACACCTTC. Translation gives CTTSNRGAGGYTF.

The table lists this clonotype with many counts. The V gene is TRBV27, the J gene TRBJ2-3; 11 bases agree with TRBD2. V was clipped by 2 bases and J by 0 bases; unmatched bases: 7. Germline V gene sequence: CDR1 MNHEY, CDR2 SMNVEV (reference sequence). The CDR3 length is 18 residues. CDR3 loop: CASSLGTSGVPSTDTQYF. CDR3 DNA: TGTGCCAGCAGTTTAGGGACTAGCGGAGTGCCTAGCACAGATACGCAGTATTTT.

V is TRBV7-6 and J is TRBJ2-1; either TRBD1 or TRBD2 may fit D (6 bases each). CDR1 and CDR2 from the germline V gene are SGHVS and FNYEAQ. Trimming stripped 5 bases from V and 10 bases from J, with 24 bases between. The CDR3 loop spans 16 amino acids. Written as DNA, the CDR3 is TGTGCCAGCAGCCAAGAGGGAGGAGGGGGGATCTACGAGCAGTTCTTC. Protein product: CASSQEGGGGIYEQFF. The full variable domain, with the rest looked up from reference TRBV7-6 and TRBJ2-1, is GAGVSQSPRYKVTKRGQDVALRCDPISGHVSLYWYRQALGQGPEFLTYFNYEAQQDKSGLPNDRFSAERPEGSISTLTIQRTEQRDSAMYRCASSQEGGGGIYEQFFGPGTRLTVL.

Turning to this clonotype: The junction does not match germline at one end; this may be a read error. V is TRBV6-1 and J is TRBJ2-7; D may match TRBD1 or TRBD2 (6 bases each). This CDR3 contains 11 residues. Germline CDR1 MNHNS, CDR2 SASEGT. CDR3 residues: CASKGGYEQHF. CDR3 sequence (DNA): TGTGCCAGCAAGGGGGGCTACGAGCAGCACTTC.

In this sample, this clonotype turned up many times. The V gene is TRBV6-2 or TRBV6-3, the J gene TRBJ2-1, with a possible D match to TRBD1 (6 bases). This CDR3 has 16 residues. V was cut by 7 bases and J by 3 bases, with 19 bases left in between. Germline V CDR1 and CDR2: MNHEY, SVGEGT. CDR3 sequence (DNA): TGTGCCAGCAACCCACCGGGACAAGGAAACTACAATGAGCAGTTCTTC. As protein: CASNPPGQGNYNEQFF.